This T cell receptor beta chain comes out of a study of blood T cell repertoires in COVID-19. Study information: The United States, Italy and Spain were the sources of the acute and convalescent COVID-19 samples. Sources were T cells, B-cell-depleted T cells, or PBMCs; the material itself was cDNA or gDNA.

Authors' data handling: Cell counts per sample came from amplifying reference gene primers. Here immunoSEQ multiplex PCR was the method, and the copy in TCRdb shows in-frame clones only, minus some. V and J calls and clone size come straight from that table; D and trimming were deduced from the DNA. The sample contains about 110,000 clones, about 78% of which appear only once. The germline gives CDR1 SGHRS, CDR2 YFSETQ. This CDR3 contains 16 residues. This clone was recorded once. Relative to the germline gene, one junction end is altered; a read error may explain this. This clonotype was sampled from a human donor in a cohort sampled during active or convalescent COVID-19. The chain joins TRBV5-1 to TRBJ2-1, with TRBD1 matching over 9 bases. Material for sequencing was peripheral blood. The CDR3 region has the DNA TGCGCCAGCAGCTTGGGGGGGACAGGGTCCTTCAATGAGCAGTTCTTC. It translates to CASSLGGTGSFNEQFF.